This T cell receptor beta chain was sequenced during a study of a mutant IDH1 vaccine in newly diagnosed glioma. Whole-study context: Most patients had radiochemotherapy with temozolomide before enrollment; others had one alone.

Germline V lookup: CDR1 LNHDA, CDR2 SQIVND (reference sequence). Trimming took 8 bases from V and 7 from J; bases not matched to a gene: 14. This CDR3 contains 15 residues. The time point here: baseline, week 1 (first vaccination visit). Documented treatment: pre-vaccination baseline after standard-of-care therapy. Only in-frame clones appear in the TCRdb table, and some are missing; sequencing was by immunoSEQ multiplex PCR. The table records about 66,000 clones, 65% to 90% of them present only once. The chain carries TRBV19 and TRBJ1-1; 9 bases line up with TRBD1. The sample here was PBMCs, taken from a glioma patient treated with radiotherapy, temozolomide or both. This clonotype was sampled from a man aged 25-45 years with glioma. The DNA for the CDR3 is TGTGCCAGTCGGTTGCGGACAGGGGAATCGATTGAAGCTTTCTTT. As protein: CASRLRTGESIEAFF.